This TCR beta chain was captured in a study of identical twins. Overall study results and limits: Donors were not followed over many years; analysis was cross-sectional. Researchers reported excess low generation probability among twin-shared out-of-frame alpha sequences. Part of the zero-insertion signal could reflect confounding by invariant MAIT and iNKT cells.

The CDR3 consists of 14 residues. V lost 7 bases and J lost 10; bases outside the gene matches: 13. CDR1 and CDR2 from the germline V gene are MDHEN and SYDVKM. The sample holds a few counts of this clonotype. What it binds is not known. cDNA molecules carried unique molecular identifiers, and template switching added a universal primer site. TCRdb re-called the 5' RACE reads through MiXCR, storing one row per CDR3 protein. The sample has some 1,600,000 distinct CDR3 sequences, more than 30% seen once. This chain uses TRBV28 with TRBJ2-4; 7 bases are shared with TRBD2. Sequencing was done on a sample of cord blood. The clonotype originates from a newborn girl in good health. CDR3 nucleotides: TGTGCCAGCAAAACCCCCGGGACTACCAAAATTCAGTACTTC. Translating gives CASKTPGTTKIQYF.